This record covers a single T cell receptor (beta chain). The antigen remains unidentified. Both 60 Vbeta primers and 13 Jbeta primers went into the PCR. Assay: immunoSEQ multiplex PCR; the TCRdb copy retains only in-frame clones and omits some. Among 150,000 to 200,000 clones listed, approximately 73% were seen once. CDR3 size: 14 residues. Germline CDR1 and CDR2: MNHEY and SMNVEV (reference sequence). This sample was taken from a study of cytomegalovirus exposure and HLA in healthy donors. Study-level findings and limits: A link between a missense DCLRE1C variant and TCR beta V- and J-gene trimming emerged from a later analysis.

The chain employs TRBV27 and TRBJ2-5; D perhaps matches TRBD2 (6 bases). The last part of the DNA fits TRBJ2-7 better; the J call may be wrong. Input material: PBMCs. The sequence was collected from a man under 40 in good health and CMV-seropositive. In nucleotides, the CDR3 is TGTGCCAGCAGTTTGGCCGGGAGCTCCTACGAGCAGTACTTC. Encoded protein: CASSLAGSSYEQYF.